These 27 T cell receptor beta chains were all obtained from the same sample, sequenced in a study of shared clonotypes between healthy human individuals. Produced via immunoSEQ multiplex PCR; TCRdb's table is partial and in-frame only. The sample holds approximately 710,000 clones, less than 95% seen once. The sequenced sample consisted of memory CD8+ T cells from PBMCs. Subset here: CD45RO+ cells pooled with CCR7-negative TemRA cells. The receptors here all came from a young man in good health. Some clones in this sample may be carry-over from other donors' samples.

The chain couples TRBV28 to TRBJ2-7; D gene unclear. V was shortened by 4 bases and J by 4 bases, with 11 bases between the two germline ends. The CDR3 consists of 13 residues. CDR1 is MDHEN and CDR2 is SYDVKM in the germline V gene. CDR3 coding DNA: TGTGCCAGCAGTTCATTTAATCCTTACGAGCAGTACTTC. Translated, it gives CASSSFNPYEQYF.

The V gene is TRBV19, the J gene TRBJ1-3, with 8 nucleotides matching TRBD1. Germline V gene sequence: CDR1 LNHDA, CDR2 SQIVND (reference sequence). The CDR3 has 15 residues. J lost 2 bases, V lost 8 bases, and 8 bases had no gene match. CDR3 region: CASLGTGWTGNTIYF. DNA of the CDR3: TGTGCCAGTCTAGGGACAGGTTGGACTGGAAACACCATATATTTT.

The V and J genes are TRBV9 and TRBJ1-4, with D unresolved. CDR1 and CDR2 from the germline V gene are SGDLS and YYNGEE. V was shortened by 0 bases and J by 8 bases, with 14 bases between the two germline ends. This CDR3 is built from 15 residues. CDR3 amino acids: CASSVGWQSGEKLFF. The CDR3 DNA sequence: TGTGCCAGCAGCGTAGGTTGGCAAAGCGGCGAAAAACTGTTTTTT.

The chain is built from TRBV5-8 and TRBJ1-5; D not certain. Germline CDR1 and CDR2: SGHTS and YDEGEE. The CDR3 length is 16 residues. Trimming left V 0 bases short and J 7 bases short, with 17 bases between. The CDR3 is CASSLGPLGPGQPQHF. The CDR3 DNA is TGTGCCAGCAGCTTGGGGCCCTTAGGCCCGGGGCAGCCCCAGCATTTT.

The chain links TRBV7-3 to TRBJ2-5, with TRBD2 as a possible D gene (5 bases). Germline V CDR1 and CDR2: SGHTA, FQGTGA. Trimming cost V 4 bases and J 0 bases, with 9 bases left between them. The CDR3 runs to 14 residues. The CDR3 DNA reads TGTGCCAGCAGCTCCTGGAGGTACCAAGAGACCCAGTACTTC. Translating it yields CASSSWRYQETQYF.

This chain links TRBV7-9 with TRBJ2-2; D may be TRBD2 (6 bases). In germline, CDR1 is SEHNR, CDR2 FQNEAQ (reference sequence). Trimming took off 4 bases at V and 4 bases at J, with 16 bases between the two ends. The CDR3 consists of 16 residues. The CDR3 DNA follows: TGTGCCAGCAGCTCCCTCGCGGGGTCCGCCACCGGGGAGCTGTTTTTT. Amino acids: CASSSLAGSATGELFF.

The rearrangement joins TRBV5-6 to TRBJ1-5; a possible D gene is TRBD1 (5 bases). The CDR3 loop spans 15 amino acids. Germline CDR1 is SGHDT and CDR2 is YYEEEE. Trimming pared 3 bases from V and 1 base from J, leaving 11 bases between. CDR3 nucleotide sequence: TGTGCCAGCAGCTGGGGCTTTAAGAGCAATCAGCCCCAGCATTTT. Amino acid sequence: CASSWGFKSNQPQHF.

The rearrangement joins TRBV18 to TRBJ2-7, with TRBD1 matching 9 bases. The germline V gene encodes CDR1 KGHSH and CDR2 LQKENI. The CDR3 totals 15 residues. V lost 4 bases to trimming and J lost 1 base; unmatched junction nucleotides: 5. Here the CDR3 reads CASSQGTGRSYEQYF. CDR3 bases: TGTGCCAGCTCACAAGGGACAGGGAGGTCCTACGAGCAGTACTTC.

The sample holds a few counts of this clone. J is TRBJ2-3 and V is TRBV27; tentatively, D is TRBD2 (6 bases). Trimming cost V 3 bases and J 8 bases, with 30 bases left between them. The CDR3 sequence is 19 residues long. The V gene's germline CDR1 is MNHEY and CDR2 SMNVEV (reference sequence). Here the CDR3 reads CASSFAPPGRDRRGGTQYF. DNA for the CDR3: TGTGCCAGCAGTTTTGCCCCGCCGGGTCGGGATCGGCGGGGCGGTACGCAGTATTTT.

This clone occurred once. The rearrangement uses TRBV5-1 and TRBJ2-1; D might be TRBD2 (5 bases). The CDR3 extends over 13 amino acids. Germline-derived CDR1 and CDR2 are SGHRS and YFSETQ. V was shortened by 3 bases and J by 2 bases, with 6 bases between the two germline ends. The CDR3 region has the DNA TGCGCCAGCAGCTGGGAGACCTACAATGAGCAGTTCTTC. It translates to CASSWETYNEQFF.

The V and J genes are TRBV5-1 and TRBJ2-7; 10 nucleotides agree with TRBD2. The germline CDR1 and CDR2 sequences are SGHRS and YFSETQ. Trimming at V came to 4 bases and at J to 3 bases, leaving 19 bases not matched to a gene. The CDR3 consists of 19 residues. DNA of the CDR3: TGCGCCAGCAGCACGTGGACTAGCGGCTTAACTCCCCTCGGCTACGAGCAGTACTTC. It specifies CASSTWTSGLTPLGYEQYF.

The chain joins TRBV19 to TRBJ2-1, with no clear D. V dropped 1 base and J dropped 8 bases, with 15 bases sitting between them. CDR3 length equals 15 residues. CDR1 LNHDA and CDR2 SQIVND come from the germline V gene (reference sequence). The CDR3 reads CASSIAGWSSDEQFF. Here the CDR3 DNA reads TGTGCCAGTAGTATAGCCGGTTGGAGCAGCGATGAGCAGTTCTTC.

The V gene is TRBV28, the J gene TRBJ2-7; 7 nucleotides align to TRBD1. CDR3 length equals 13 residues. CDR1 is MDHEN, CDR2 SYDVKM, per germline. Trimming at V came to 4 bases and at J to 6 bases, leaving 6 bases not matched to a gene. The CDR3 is CASSYNRGSEQYF. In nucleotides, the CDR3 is TGTGCCAGCAGTTATAACAGGGGTTCCGAGCAGTACTTC.

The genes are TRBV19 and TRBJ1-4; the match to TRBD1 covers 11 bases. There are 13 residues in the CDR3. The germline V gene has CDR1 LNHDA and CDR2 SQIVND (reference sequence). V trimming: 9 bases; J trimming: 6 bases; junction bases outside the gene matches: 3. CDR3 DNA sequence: TGTGCCAGCCGGACAGGGGGCGATGAAAAACTGTTTTTT. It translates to CASRTGGDEKLFF. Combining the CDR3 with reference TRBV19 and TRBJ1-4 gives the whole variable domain DGGITQSPKYLFRKEGQNVTLSCEQNLNHDAMYWYRQDPGQGLRLIYYSQIVNDFQKGDIAEGYSVSREKKESFPLTVTSAQKNPTAFYLCASRTGGDEKLFFGSGTQLSVL.

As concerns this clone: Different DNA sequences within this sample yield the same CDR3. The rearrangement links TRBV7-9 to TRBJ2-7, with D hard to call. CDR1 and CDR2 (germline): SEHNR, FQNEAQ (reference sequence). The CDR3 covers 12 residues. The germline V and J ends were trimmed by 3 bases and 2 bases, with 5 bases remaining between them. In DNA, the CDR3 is TGTGCCAGCAGCTTGGTAGCCTACGAGCAGTACTTC. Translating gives CASSLVAYEQYF.

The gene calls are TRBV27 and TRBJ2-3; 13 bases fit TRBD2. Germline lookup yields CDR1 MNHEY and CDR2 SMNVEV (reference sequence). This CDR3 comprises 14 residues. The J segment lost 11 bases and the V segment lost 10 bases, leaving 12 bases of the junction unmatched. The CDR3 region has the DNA TGTGCCACTACCGGGACTAGCGGGACAGCGGGGCAGTATTTT. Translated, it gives CATTGTSGTAGQYF.

Here the CDR3 reads CASTGLGAEKETQYF. In DNA, the CDR3 is TGTGCCAGCACCGGCTTAGGGGCGGAGAAAGAGACCCAGTACTTC. V usage is TRBV5-6 and J usage is TRBJ2-5, with D perhaps TRBD1 (5 bases). Per the germline V gene, CDR1 is SGHDT and CDR2 is YYEEEE. This CDR3 spans 15 amino acids. Trimming pared 6 bases from V and 3 bases from J, leaving 18 bases between.

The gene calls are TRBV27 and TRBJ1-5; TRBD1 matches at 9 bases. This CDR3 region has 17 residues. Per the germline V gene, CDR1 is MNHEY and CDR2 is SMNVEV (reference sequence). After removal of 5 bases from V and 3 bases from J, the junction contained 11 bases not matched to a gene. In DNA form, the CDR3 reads TGTGCCAGCAGTCCACGCGAGGGGACAGGGCTCAATCAGCCCCAGCATTTT. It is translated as CASSPREGTGLNQPQHF.

CDR3 DNA sequence: TGTGCCAGCAGCCTAACGCCGGGACTAACACACAATGAGCAGTTCTTC. Translating gives CASSLTPGLTHNEQFF. The V and J genes are TRBV27 and TRBJ2-1; 7 nucleotides agree with TRBD2. The CDR3 length is 16 residues. CDR1 and CDR2 (germline): MNHEY, SMNVEV (reference sequence). V was clipped by 6 bases and J by 5 bases; unmatched bases: 13.

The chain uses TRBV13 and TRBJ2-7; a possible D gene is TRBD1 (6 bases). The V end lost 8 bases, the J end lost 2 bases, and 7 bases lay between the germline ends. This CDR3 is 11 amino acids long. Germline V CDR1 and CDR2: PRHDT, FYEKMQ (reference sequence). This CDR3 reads CASSGAYEQYF. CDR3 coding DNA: TGTGCCAGCTCAGGGGCCTACGAGCAGTACTTC.

The DNA for the CDR3 is TGTGCCAGCAGCGGGGAAGCAGATACGCAGTATTTT. Translating gives CASSGEADTQYF. The chain recombines TRBV2 with TRBJ2-3; TRBD2 might be the D (5 bases). V was shortened by 6 bases and J by 4 bases, with 8 bases between the two germline ends. Looked up from germline, CDR1 is SNHLY and CDR2 is FYNNEI. This CDR3 has 12 amino acids.

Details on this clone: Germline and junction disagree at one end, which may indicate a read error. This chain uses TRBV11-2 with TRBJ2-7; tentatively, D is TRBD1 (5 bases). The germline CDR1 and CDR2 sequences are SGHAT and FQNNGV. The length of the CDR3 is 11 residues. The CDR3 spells CASSLRGKNFF. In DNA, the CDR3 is TGTGCCAGCAGCTTAAGGGGTAAGAACTTCTTC.

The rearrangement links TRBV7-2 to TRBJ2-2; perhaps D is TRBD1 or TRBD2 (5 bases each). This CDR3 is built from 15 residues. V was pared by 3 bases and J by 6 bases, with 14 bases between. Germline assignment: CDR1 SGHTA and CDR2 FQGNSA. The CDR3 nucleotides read TGTGCCAGCAGCTTTTATTTTTGGGACCCCGGGGAGCTGTTTTTT. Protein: CASSFYFWDPGELFF.

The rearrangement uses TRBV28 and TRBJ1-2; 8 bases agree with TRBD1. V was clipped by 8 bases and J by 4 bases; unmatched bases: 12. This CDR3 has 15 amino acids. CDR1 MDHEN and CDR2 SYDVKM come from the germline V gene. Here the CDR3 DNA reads TGTGCCAGCCTCGTACGACAGGGGCCCATCTATGGCTACACCTTC. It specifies CASLVRQGPIYGYTF.

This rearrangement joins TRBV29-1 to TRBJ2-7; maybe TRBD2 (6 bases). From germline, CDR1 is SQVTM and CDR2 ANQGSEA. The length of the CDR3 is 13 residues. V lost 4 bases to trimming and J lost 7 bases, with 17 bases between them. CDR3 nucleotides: TGCAGCGTTGCCGAGAGGATGGGAGGAGAGCAGTACTTC. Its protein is CSVAERMGGEQYF.

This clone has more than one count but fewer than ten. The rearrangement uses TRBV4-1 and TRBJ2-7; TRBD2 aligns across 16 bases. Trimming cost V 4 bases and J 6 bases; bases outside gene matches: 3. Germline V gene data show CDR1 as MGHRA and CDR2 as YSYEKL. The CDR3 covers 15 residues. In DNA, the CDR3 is TGCGCCAGCAGCCGGGGACTAGCGGGAGGGCCCGAGCAGTACTTC. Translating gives CASSRGLAGGPEQYF.

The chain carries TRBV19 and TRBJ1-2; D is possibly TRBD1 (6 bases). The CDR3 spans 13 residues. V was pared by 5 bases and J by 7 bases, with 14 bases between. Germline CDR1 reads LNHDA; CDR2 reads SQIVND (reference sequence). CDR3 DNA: TGTGCCAGTAGTGCTCTGGACAGCCCTGGCTACACCTTC. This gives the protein CASSALDSPGYTF.